Presented here are 22 T cell receptor beta chains from one specimen sequenced in a study of CD8 T cells in Susac syndrome. cDNA came from roughly 0.53 to 1 ug RNA primed by random hexamers. TCRdb independently ran MiXCR on the immunoSEQ multiplex PCR reads; one entry per CDR3 protein. The data contain about 90,000 distinct CDR3 sequences, about 95% of them singletons. Sequencing was carried out using CD8+ T cells from PBMCs. The receptors were sampled from a human donor with Susac syndrome.

This clonotype was found once. This chain links TRBV5-1 with TRBJ2-3, with a tentative D call TRBD1 (6 bases). This CDR3 is built from 16 residues. The germline CDR1 and CDR2 sequences are SGHRS and YFSETQ. V was trimmed by 4 bases and J by 2 bases, leaving 17 bases between them. The CDR3 sequence: CASSRLQGNPTDTQYF. The CDR3 region has the DNA TGCGCCAGCAGCCGCTTGCAGGGGAACCCCACAGATACGCAGTATTTT. The full variable domain, rest sourced from reference TRBV5-1 and TRBJ2-3, is KAGVTQTPRYLIKTRGQQVTLSCSPISGHRSVSWYQQTPGQGLQFLFEYFSETQRNKGNFPGRFSGRQFSNSRSEMNVSTLELGDSALYLCASSRLQGNPTDTQYFGPGTRLTVL.

The rearrangement uses TRBV5-1 and TRBJ1-2; D might be TRBD1 (5 bases). The CDR3 loop spans 14 amino acids. Trimming removed 1 base at V and 6 bases at J, with 13 bases between. Germline lookup yields CDR1 SGHRS and CDR2 YFSETQ. The DNA of the CDR3 is TGCGCCAGCAGCTTGTCGTCTGGGGGAGATGGCTACACCTTC. Translation: CASSLSSGGDGYTF.

The V gene is TRBV3-1, the J gene TRBJ1-5, with D possibly being TRBD1 (6 bases). Between the trimmed V and J ends, which lost 5 bases and 4 bases, there was a span of 12 bases. Looked up from germline, CDR1 is LGHDT and CDR2 is YNNKEL (reference sequence). The CDR3 covers 14 residues. The CDR3 DNA is TGTGCCAGCAGCAGAGGGCAGGGGAATCAGCCCCAGCATTTT. This translates into CASSRGQGNQPQHF.

The gene calls are TRBV18 and TRBJ2-7; D remains unclear. In germline, CDR1 is KGHSH, CDR2 LQKENI. The CDR3 has 17 amino acids. V dropped 3 bases and J dropped 6 bases, with 24 bases sitting between them. The CDR3 DNA is TGTGCCAGCTCACCCTTAAGACGATACCAGCAATCTAGCGAGCAGTACTTC. This translates into CASSPLRRYQQSSEQYF.

The chain is built from TRBV7-3 and TRBJ2-7; TRBD1 matches at 8 bases. In germline, CDR1 is SGHTA, CDR2 FQGTGA. V lost 3 bases and J lost 2; bases outside the gene matches: 6. The CDR3 extends over 15 amino acids. This chain's CDR3 is CASSFGTGPTYEQYF. As DNA, the CDR3 is TGTGCCAGCAGCTTCGGGACAGGTCCTACCTACGAGCAGTACTTC.

This clonotype appeared a single time. The chain is built from TRBV29-1 and TRBJ1-1; maybe TRBD1 (6 bases). V lost 0 bases and J 1 base, leaving 24 bases between the germline ends. This CDR3 region has 19 residues. Looked up from germline, CDR1 is SQVTM and CDR2 is ANQGSEA. The CDR3 DNA is TGCAGCGTTGAAGACCCACTCCGGACGGGGGCGCGGGGGAACACTGAAGCTTTCTTT. Its translation is CSVEDPLRTGARGNTEAFF.

This chain links TRBV3-1 with TRBJ2-3; 8 nucleotides agree with TRBD1. The ends lost 5 bases at V and 1 base at J; junction bases unmatched: 8. The CDR3 totals 16 residues. CDR1 and CDR2 from the germline V gene are LGHDT and YNNKEL (reference sequence). The DNA for the CDR3 is TGTGCCAGCAGCTTCCCGACAGGGGCCGGCACAGATACGCAGTATTTT. Protein product: CASSFPTGAGTDTQYF.

This clonotype was seen once. The chain links TRBV20-1 to TRBJ2-5; 7 bases fit TRBD2. V was pared by 3 bases and J by 2 bases, with 15 bases of the junction left unmatched. This CDR3 region has 17 residues. The V gene's germline CDR1 is DFQATT and CDR2 SNEGSKA (reference sequence). CDR3 residues: CSASPPLRASGQETQYF. CDR3 in DNA: TGCAGTGCTAGTCCCCCGCTGAGGGCTAGCGGTCAAGAGACCCAGTACTTC.

The chain employs TRBV24-1 and TRBJ1-2, with a weak D call TRBD1 (5 bases). The CDR3 extends over 13 amino acids. V was trimmed by 7 bases and J by 4 bases, leaving 12 bases between them. The germline gives CDR1 KGHDR, CDR2 SFDVKD. This chain's CDR3 is CATSDTGTYGYTF. The CDR3 region has the DNA TGTGCCACCAGCGATACCGGGACCTATGGCTACACCTTC.

The chain carries TRBV4-3 and TRBJ2-7; D unresolved. CDR3 size: 13 residues. The V end was cut by 0 bases, the J end by 5 bases, with 8 bases between. The V gene's germline CDR1 is LGHNA and CDR2 YSLEER. CDR3 protein: CASSQDSRNEQYF. CDR3 nucleotides: TGCGCCAGCAGCCAAGATAGCCGCAACGAGCAGTACTTC.

The rearrangement links TRBV7-3 to TRBJ1-1; D remains ambiguous. Trimming pared 2 bases from V and 0 bases from J, leaving 7 bases between. This CDR3 contains 14 residues. The germline gives CDR1 SGHTA, CDR2 FQGTGA. Written as DNA, the CDR3 is TGTGCCAGCAGCTTACTCCGGTTGAACACTGAAGCTTTCTTT. Protein: CASSLLRLNTEAFF.

V is TRBV6-4 and J is TRBJ1-5, with D unclear. There are 16 residues in the CDR3. Germline V gene sequence: CDR1 MRHNA, CDR2 SNTAGT. Trimming pared 4 bases from V and 5 bases from J, leaving 18 bases between. CDR3 coding DNA: TGTGCCAGCAGTGGGCGAACTACATGGATATATCAGCCCCAGCATTTT. It translates to CASSGRTTWIYQPQHF.

The chain joins TRBV18 to TRBJ2-1; possible D gene TRBD2, 7 bases. CDR3 size: 16 residues. V was trimmed by 0 bases and J by 2 bases, leaving 11 bases between them. The germline CDR1 and CDR2 sequences are KGHSH and LQKENI. The CDR3 is CASSPPGGGAYNEQFF. The CDR3 coding sequence is TGTGCCAGCTCACCACCAGGGGGGGGCGCCTACAATGAGCAGTTCTTC.

The chain has TRBV7-9 and TRBJ2-3; 7 nucleotides agree with TRBD2. The CDR3 loop spans 15 amino acids. Germline loops: CDR1 SEHNR, CDR2 FQNEAQ (reference sequence). After removal of 1 base from V and 1 base from J, the junction contained 2 bases not matched to a gene. The CDR3 DNA reads TGTGCCAGCAGCTTAGTTACTAGCGGCACAGATACGCAGTATTTT. It yields the protein CASSLVTSGTDTQYF.

This chain joins TRBV7-9 and TRBJ1-1; D unresolved. The CDR3 extends over 12 amino acids. Deletions cut 1 base from V and 6 bases from J, with 6 bases between. Germline V gives CDR1 SEHNR, CDR2 FQNEAQ (reference sequence). As DNA, the CDR3 is TGTGCCAGCAGCTTAGGGCGGCCTGAAGCTTTCTTT. Translated, it gives CASSLGRPEAFF. The full variable domain, its missing parts supplied by reference TRBV7-9 and TRBJ1-1, is DTGVSQNPRHKITKRGQNVTFRCDPISEHNRLYWYRQTLGQGPEFLTYFQNEAQLEKSRLLSDRFSAERPKGSFSTLEIQRTEQGDSAMYLCASSLGRPEAFFGQGTRLTVV.

This sequence joins TRBV28 and TRBJ2-5, with D perhaps TRBD2 (6 bases). V was pared by 5 bases and J by 10 bases, with 17 bases between. This CDR3 is built from 13 residues. CDR1 and CDR2 (germline): MDHEN, SYDVKM. CDR3 region: CASSPPWGGDQYF. The CDR3 DNA sequence: TGTGCCAGCAGTCCTCCCTGGGGCGGGGACCAGTACTTC.

The genes are TRBV14 and TRBJ2-1; D is undetermined. Deletions cut 4 bases from V and 0 bases from J, with 7 bases between. In germline, CDR1 is SGHDN, CDR2 FVKESK. This CDR3 is 14 amino acids long. The CDR3: CASSPRASYNEQFF. The CDR3 nucleotides read TGTGCCAGCAGCCCCCGGGCCTCCTACAATGAGCAGTTCTTC.

The count of this clonotype is one. The V gene is TRBV4-3, the J gene TRBJ1-6; no definite D call. From germline, CDR1 is LGHNA and CDR2 YSLEER. V dropped 0 bases and J dropped 9 bases, with 15 bases sitting between them. The length of the CDR3 is 16 residues. In DNA form, the CDR3 reads TGCGCCAGCAGCCAAGATAGGCCGTCGGTGGGTTCACCCCTCCACTTT. Its translation is CASSQDRPSVGSPLHF.

This rearrangement joins TRBV3-1 to TRBJ2-3; D gene ambiguous. The CDR3 has 14 residues. CDR1 and CDR2 (germline): LGHDT, YNNKEL (reference sequence). V lost 0 bases, J lost 6 bases, and 10 bases lay in between. The CDR3 DNA is TGTGCCAGCAGCCAAGATAGTTCATCCGATACGCAGTATTTT. Protein sequence: CASSQDSSSDTQYF.

CDR3 DNA sequence: TGTGCCAGCAGTTCCGTGACAGGGGGCTTGAACACTGAAGCTTTCTTT. Encoded protein: CASSSVTGGLNTEAFF. The J gene is TRBJ1-1, the V gene TRBV27; TRBD1 agrees at 10 bases. This CDR3 spans 16 amino acids. The V and J ends lost 4 bases and 0 bases, in that order; junction bases with no gene match: 5. CDR1 MNHEY and CDR2 SMNVEV come from the germline V gene (reference sequence).

The chain has TRBV15 and TRBJ1-2; TRBD1 might be the D (5 bases). The CDR3 has 12 residues. Trimming took off 9 bases at V and 3 bases at J, with 11 bases between the two ends. CDR1 and CDR2 from the germline V gene are LNHNV and YYDKDF (reference sequence). CDR3: CATRRGDYGYTF. The CDR3 coding sequence is TGTGCCACTAGAAGGGGCGACTATGGCTACACCTTC. The whole variable domain, remainder taken from reference TRBV15 and TRBJ1-2, is DAMVIQNPRYQVTQFGKPVTLSCSQTLNHNVMYWYQQKSSQAPKLLFHYYDKDFNNEADTPDNFQSRRPNTSFCFLDIRSPGLGDTAMYLCATRRGDYGYTFGSGTRLTVV.

The CDR3 spells CASSHGGAQPQHF. The CDR3, as DNA: TGTGCCAGCTCACACGGGGGGGCACAGCCCCAGCATTTT. V and J are TRBV18 and TRBJ1-5, with D possibly TRBD1 on 6 matching bases. Trimming pared 4 bases from V and 7 bases from J, leaving 11 bases between. There are 13 residues in the CDR3. Germline CDR1 is KGHSH and CDR2 is LQKENI.